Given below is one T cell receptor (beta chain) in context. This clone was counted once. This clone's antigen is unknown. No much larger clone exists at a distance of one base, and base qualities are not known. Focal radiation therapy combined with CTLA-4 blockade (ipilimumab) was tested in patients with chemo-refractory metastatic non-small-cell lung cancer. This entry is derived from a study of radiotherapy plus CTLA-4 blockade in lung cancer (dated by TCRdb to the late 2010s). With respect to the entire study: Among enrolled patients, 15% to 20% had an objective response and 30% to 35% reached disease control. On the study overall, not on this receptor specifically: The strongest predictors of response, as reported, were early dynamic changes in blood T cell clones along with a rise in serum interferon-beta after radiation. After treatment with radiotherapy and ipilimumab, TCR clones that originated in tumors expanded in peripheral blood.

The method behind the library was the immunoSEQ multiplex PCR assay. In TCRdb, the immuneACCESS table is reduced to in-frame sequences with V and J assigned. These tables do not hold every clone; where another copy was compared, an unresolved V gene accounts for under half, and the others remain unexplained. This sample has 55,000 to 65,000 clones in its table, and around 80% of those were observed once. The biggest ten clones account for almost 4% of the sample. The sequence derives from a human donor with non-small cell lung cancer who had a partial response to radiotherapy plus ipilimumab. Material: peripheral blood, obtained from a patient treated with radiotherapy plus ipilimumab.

CDR3 region: CASSSDRIAYNEQFF. The DNA sequence is TGTGCCAGCAGCTCGGACAGAATTGCCTACAATGAGCAGTTCTTC. The chain was built from TRBV7-9 and TRBJ2-1; 6 matching bases give a weak D call of TRBD1. Reading from cysteine to phenylalanine, the CDR3 counts 15 amino acids. CDR3 DNA is the only sequence kept; it has 45 bases, read in frame from the first base. V is pared back by 4 bases and J by 2 bases, with 12 bases lying between the germline termini. Reading the germline V gene (reference sequence) gives CDR1 SEHNR and CDR2 FQNEAQ.